The TCR beta chain under discussion was sequenced for a study of cytomegalovirus exposure and HLA in healthy donors. It was with 60 Vbeta and 13 Jbeta primers that the PCR ran. The table came from immunoSEQ multiplex PCR; TCRdb's copy has only in-frame clones and leaves some out. The sample holds more than 50,000 clones, 85% to 90% seen once. CDR3 length equals 14 residues. Trimming took off 0 bases at V and 7 bases at J, with 10 bases between the two ends. CDR1 is MNHEY and CDR2 is SMNVEV in the germline V gene (reference sequence). The TCR comes from a female donor in good health and CMV-seronegative. V gene TRBV27 combines with J gene TRBJ1-5, with D maybe TRBD1 (6 bases). The material sequenced was PBMCs. The CDR3 loop reads CASSLSQGRQPQHF. The CDR3 DNA is TGTGCCAGCAGTTTATCCCAGGGGCGGCAGCCCCAGCATTTT.